What follows describes a single T cell receptor (beta chain). The CDR3 is 16 amino acids. The germline CDR1 and CDR2 sequences are MNHNY and SVGAGI (reference sequence). The data belong to a study of CXCR3-negative and CXCR3-positive naive CD8 T cells. The authors gated naive CD8+ T cells as CD45RO-CCR7+CD27+CD95-. The TRB cDNA libraries were prepared by 5' RACE with UMI labels. TCRdb reworked the 5' RACE reads into one entry per CDR3 protein, no DNA. The table lists some 130,000 distinct CDR3 sequences. The clonotype originates from a human donor in good health. Some clones in this sample may be carry-over from other donors' samples. The rearrangement uses TRBV6-6 and TRBJ2-3; TCRdb outputs TRBD2, but without DNA this stays unchecked. Sequencing input: naive CXCR3- CD8+ T cells from blood. Subset indicated: CD45RO-CCR7+CD27+CD95- naive CD8+ T cells lacking CXCR3 (TNR3-). CDR3 loop: CASSYSLAEITDTQYF.